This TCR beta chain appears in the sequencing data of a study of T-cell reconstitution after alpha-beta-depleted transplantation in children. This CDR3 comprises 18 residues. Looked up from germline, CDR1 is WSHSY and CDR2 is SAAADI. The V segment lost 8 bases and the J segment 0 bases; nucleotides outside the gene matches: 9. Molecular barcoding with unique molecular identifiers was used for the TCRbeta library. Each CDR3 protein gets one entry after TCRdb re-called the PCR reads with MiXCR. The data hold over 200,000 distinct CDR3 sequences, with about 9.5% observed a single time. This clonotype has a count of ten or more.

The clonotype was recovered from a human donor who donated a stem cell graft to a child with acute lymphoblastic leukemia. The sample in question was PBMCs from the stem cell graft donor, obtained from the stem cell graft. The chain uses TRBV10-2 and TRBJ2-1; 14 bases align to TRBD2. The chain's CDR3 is CASGPGLAGASSYNEQFF. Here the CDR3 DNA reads TGCGCCAGCGGTCCGGGACTAGCGGGGGCATCCTCCTACAATGAGCAGTTCTTC.